This is a list of T cell receptor beta chains from one sample in a study of T cell responses to AZD1222 COVID-19 vaccine. Measured with immunoSEQ multiplex PCR; TCRdb has only the in-frame clones, and not every one. The data contain 100,000 to 120,000 clones, 87% of them singletons. Sample: peripheral blood, taken on day 0 of AZD1222 vaccination. Receptor source: an adult in good health. Each CDR3 is given with its conserved first and last residue. The D gene is left open where the match is weak. For some rows the clone size is stated as once, few or many, or as a class when expanded; others skip it.

v_call	j_call	d_call	clone_size	cdr3_aa	cdr3_nt
TRBV7-7	TRBJ2-7	TRBD2	.	CASSPIAGVEQYF	TGTGCTAGCAGCCCAATAGCGGGAGTCGAGCAGTACTTC
TRBV19	TRBJ1-1	.	.	CASSHGQGGTEAFF	TGTGCCAGTAGTCACGGCCAGGGAGGGACTGAAGCTTTCTTT
TRBV15	TRBJ1-2	.	few	CATSRDRVDYGYTF	TGTGCCACCAGCAGAGATAGGGTGGACTATGGCTACACCTTC
TRBV23-1	TRBJ2-3	.	.	CASSQIHSGHLPSTDTQYF	TGCGCCAGCAGTCAAATTCACTCGGGACACCTACCAAGCACAGATACGCAGTATTTT
TRBV4-1	TRBJ2-2	.	.	CASSQDLGSIGGTGELFF	TGCGCCAGCAGCCAAGATTTAGGGAGTATAGGGGGCACCGGGGAGCTGTTTTTT
TRBV7-2	TRBJ2-7	.	.	CASSFRGTYEQYF	TGTGCCAGCAGCTTCAGGGGCACCTACGAGCAGTACTTC
TRBV7-3	TRBJ2-7	TRBD1	.	CASSLTSGQGREQYF	TGTGCCAGCAGCTTAACCTCCGGACAGGGCAGGGAGCAGTACTTC
TRBV6-1	TRBJ1-5	.	.	CASSEYGDSNQPQHF	TGTGCCAGCAGTGAATACGGTGATAGCAATCAGCCCCAGCATTTT
TRBV7-2	TRBJ1-2	.	.	CASEGRGRNYGYTF	TGTGCCAGCGAGGGCCGGGGGCGTAACTATGGCTACACCTTC
TRBV11-2	TRBJ2-1	.	.	CASSLATSSYNEQFF	TGTGCCAGCAGCTTAGCGACGAGCTCCTACAATGAGCAGTTCTTC
TRBV7-3	TRBJ2-4	TRBD1	.	CASSRGQGEGYIQYF	TGTGCCAGCAGCCGTGGACAGGGAGAGGGGTACATTCAGTACTTC
TRBV6-5	TRBJ1-6	TRBD1	once	CASGTRQGDSPLHF	TGTGCCAGCGGTACCCGACAGGGGGATTCACCCCTCCACTTT
TRBV28	TRBJ1-1	.	.	CASSPNRNTEAFF	TGTGCCAGCAGCCCAAACAGAAACACTGAAGCTTTCTTT
TRBV4-1	TRBJ1-6	.	.	CASSQGDGTLGSPLHF	TGCGCCAGCAGCCAAGGTGATGGGACCTTGGGGTCACCCCTCCACTTT
TRBV5-1	TRBJ2-2	.	.	CASSLDAGPPYTGELFF	TGCGCCAGCAGCTTGGATGCGGGGCCCCCTTACACCGGGGAGCTGTTTTTT
TRBV21-1	TRBJ2-2	.	.	CASSSLGRLNTGELFF	TGTGCCAGCAGCTCCCTAGGGCGTCTGAACACCGGGGAGCTGTTTTTT
TRBV3-1/TRBV3-2	TRBJ2-1	TRBD2	.	CASSRDIIRVTSGGREQFF	TGTGCCAGCAGCCGCGATATAATTAGGGTGACTAGCGGGGGTAGGGAGCAGTTCTTC
TRBV13	TRBJ2-7	TRBD2	.	CASSRTASGKPYEQYF	TGTGCCAGCAGCCGGACGGCTAGCGGGAAGCCTTACGAGCAGTACTTC
TRBV5-1	TRBJ2-5	.	.	CASSLGQLGETQYF	TGCGCCAGCAGCTTGGGACAGTTGGGGGAGACCCAGTACTTC
TRBV6-1	TRBJ2-7	.	once	CASSEGRGQVSYEQYF	TGTGCCAGCAGTGAAGGTCGGGGACAAGTGTCCTACGAGCAGTACTTC
TRBV29-1	TRBJ2-5	TRBD2	.	CSVLGLAGGRETQYF	TGCAGCGTTTTAGGACTAGCGGGAGGTAGAGAGACCCAGTACTTC
TRBV18	TRBJ1-1	.	.	CASSPLPGLTEAFF	TGTGCCAGCTCACCGCTACCAGGGCTCACTGAAGCTTTCTTT
TRBV3-1/TRBV3-2	TRBJ2-5	.	.	CASSQGPTSPARETQYF	TGTGCCAGCAGCCAAGGACCCACTAGCCCCGCTAGAGAGACCCAGTACTTC
TRBV14	TRBJ2-7	TRBD1	.	CASSRDRVAYEQYF	TGTGCCAGCAGCCGCGACAGGGTAGCCTACGAGCAGTACTTC
TRBV3-1/TRBV3-2	TRBJ2-5	.	.	CASSRPNPGQETQYF	TGTGCCAGCAGCCGCCCCAACCCCGGCCAAGAGACCCAGTACTTC
TRBV10-3	TRBJ2-3	.	.	CAISGSGRSTDTQYF	TGTGCCATCAGTGGGTCAGGACGGAGCACAGATACGCAGTATTTT
TRBV9	TRBJ1-1	TRBD1	once	CASSVVAGGLGNTEAFF	TGTGCCAGCAGCGTAGTGGCAGGGGGCTTAGGGAACACTGAAGCTTTCTTT
TRBV10-3	TRBJ2-3	.	once	CAISGSTDTQYF	TGTGCCATCAGTGGTAGCACAGATACGCAGTATTTT
TRBV29-1	TRBJ2-5	.	.	CSTRGGRETQYF	TGCAGCACCCGAGGAGGGCGAGAGACCCAGTACTTC
TRBV5-1	TRBJ2-3	.	.	CASSLGTISTDTQYF	TGCGCCAGCAGCCTCGGGACAATAAGCACAGATACGCAGTATTTT
TRBV4-2	TRBJ1-2	TRBD1	.	CASSPQQGATYGYTF	TGTGCCAGCAGCCCACAACAGGGGGCTACCTATGGCTACACCTTC